This T cell receptor beta chain derives from a study of chemoradiotherapy in HPV16-positive cancers. Whole-study results and caveats: Non-HPV-specific T cells did not expand in tumors during treatment, whereas candidate HPV-specific clones and E7-related motifs did. Only a couple of HPV16-positive patients supplied the functional HPV-specificity definition.

As for this clone: What it binds is unknown.

Germline CDR1 SNHLY, CDR2 FYNNEI. The CDR3 runs to 14 residues. Trimming removed 4 bases from V and 4 bases from J; junction bases left unmatched: 2. Method: immunoSEQ multiplex PCR; TCRdb's copy keeps in-frame clones and lacks some. The sample has 3,400 or so clones, roughly 94% seen once; the top ten hold around 4%. The sequencing here drew on tumor tissue, taken from a patient who underwent chemoradiotherapy. The V gene is TRBV2, the J gene TRBJ2-1; 9 nucleotides match TRBD2. The source of this sequence is a human donor with HPV-associated anogenital cancer. The CDR3 protein is CASSGTSAYNEQFF. CDR3 coding DNA: TGTGCCAGCAGTGGGACTAGCGCGTACAATGAGCAGTTCTTC. The full variable domain, completed using reference TRBV2 and TRBJ2-1, is EPEVTQTPSHQVTQMGQEVILRCVPISNHLYFYWYRQILGQKVEFLVSFYNNEISEKSEIFDDQFSVERPDGSNFTLKIRSTKLEDSAMYFCASSGTSAYNEQFFGPGTRLTVL.